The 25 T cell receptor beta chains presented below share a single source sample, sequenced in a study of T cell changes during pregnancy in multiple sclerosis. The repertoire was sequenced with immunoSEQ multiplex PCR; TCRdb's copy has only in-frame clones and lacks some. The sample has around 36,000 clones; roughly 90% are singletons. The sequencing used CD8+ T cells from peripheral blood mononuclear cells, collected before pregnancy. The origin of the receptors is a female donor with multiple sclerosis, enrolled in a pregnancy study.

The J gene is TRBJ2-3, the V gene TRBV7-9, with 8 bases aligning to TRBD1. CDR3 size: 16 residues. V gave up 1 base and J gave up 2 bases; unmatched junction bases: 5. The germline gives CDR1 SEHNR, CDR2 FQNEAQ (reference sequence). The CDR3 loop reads CASSLGQGKATDTQYF. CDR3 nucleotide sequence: TGTGCCAGCAGCTTAGGACAGGGGAAGGCCACAGATACGCAGTATTTT. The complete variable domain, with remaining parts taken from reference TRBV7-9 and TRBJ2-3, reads DTGVSQNPRHKITKRGQNVTFRCDPISEHNRLYWYRQTLGQGPEFLTYFQNEAQLEKSRLLSDRFSAERPKGSFSTLEIQRTEQGDSAMYLCASSLGQGKATDTQYFGPGTRLTVL.

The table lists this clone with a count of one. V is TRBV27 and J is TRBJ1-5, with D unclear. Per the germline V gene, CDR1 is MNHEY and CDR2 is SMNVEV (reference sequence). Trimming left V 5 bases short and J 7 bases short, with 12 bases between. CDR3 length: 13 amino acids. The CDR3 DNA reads TGTGCCAGCAGTCTCTCCGGAGCGCAGCCCCAGCATTTT. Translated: CASSLSGAQPQHF.

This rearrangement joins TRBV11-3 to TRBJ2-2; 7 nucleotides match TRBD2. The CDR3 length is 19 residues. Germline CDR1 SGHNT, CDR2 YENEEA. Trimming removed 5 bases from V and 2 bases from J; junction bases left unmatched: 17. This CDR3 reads CASSTGHPIAGTNTGELFF. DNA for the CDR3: TGTGCCAGCAGCACGGGCCACCCTATAGCGGGCACCAACACCGGGGAGCTGTTTTTT.

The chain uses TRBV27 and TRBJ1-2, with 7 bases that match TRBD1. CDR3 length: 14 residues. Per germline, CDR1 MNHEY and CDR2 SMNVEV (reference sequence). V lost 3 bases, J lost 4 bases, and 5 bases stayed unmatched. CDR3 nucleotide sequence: TGTGCCAGCAGTTTTTCCGGGACAGTCTATGGCTACACCTTC. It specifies CASSFSGTVYGYTF.

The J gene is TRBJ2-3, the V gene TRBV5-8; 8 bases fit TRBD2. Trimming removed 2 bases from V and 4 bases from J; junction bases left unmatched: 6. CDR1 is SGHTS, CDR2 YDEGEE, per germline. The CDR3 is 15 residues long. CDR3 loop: CASSLREGSADTQYF. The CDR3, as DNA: TGTGCCAGCAGCTTACGGGAGGGCAGCGCAGATACGCAGTATTTT.

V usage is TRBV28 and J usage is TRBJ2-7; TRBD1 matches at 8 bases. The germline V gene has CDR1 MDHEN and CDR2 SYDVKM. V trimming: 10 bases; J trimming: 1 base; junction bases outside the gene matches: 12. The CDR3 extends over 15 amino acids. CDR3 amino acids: CAISPPGQVSYEQYF. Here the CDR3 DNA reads TGTGCCATCTCTCCCCCGGGACAGGTGTCCTACGAGCAGTACTTC.

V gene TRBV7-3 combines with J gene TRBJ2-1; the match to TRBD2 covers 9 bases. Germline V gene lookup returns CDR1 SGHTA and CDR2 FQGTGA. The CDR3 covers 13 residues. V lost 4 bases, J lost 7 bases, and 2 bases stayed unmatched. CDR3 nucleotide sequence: TGTGCCAGCAGCTCAGCGGGAGGAAATGAGCAGTTCTTC. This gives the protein CASSSAGGNEQFF.

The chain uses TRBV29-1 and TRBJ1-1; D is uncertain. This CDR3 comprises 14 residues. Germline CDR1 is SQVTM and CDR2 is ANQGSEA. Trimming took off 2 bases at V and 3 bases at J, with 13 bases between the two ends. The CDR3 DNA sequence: TGCAGCGTTGAAACGCAACCGGGAGACACTGAAGCTTTCTTT. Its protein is CSVETQPGDTEAFF.

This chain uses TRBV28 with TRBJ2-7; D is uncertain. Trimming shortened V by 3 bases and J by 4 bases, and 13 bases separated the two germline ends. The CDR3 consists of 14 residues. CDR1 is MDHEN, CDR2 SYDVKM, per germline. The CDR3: CASSFFGSGYEQYF. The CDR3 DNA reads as TGTGCCAGCAGTTTTTTCGGGTCCGGGTACGAGCAGTACTTC. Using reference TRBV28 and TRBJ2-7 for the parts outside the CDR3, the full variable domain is DVKVTQSSRYLVKRTGEKVFLECVQDMDHENMFWYRQDPGLGLRLIYFSYDVKMKEKGDIPEGYSVSREKKERFSLILESASTNQTSMYLCASSFFGSGYEQYFGPGTRLTVT.

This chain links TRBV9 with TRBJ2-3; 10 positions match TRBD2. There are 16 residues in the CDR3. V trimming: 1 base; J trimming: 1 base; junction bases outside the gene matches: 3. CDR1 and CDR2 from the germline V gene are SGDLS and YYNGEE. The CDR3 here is CASSVNLAGGTDTQYF. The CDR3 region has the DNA TGTGCCAGCAGCGTAAACCTAGCGGGAGGCACAGATACGCAGTATTTT. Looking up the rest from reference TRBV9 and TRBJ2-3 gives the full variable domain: DSGVTQTPKHLITATGQRVTLRCSPRSGDLSVYWYQQSLDQGLQFLIQYYNGEERAKGNILERFSAQQFPDLHSELNLSSLELGDSALYFCASSVNLAGGTDTQYFGPGTRLTVL.

The CDR3 DNA sequence: TGTGCCAGCAGCGGGGGACTAGCGGGACAAGAGACCCAGTACTTC. Residues: CASSGGLAGQETQYF. The chain combines TRBV7-8 with TRBJ2-5, with TRBD2 matching 13 bases. Germline V lookup: CDR1 SGHVS, CDR2 FQNEAQ. Germline trimming cut 5 bases from V and 2 bases from J; bases unmatched to any gene: 2. The CDR3 spans 15 residues.

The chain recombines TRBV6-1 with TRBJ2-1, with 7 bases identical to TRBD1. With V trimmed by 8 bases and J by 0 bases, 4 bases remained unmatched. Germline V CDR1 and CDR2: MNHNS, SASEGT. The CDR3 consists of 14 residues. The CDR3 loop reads CASYRGGSYNEQFF. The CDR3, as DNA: TGTGCCAGCTACAGGGGCGGCTCCTACAATGAGCAGTTCTTC.

This CDR3 is CASSKGTAFLFNEQFF. CDR3 DNA sequence: TGTGCCAGCAGTAAGGGGACAGCCTTCCTTTTTAATGAGCAGTTCTTC. The chain is built from TRBV2 and TRBJ2-1; 7 nucleotides line up with TRBD1. In germline, CDR1 is SNHLY, CDR2 FYNNEI. V shed 5 bases and J 7 bases; nucleotides not matched to a gene: 14. The length of the CDR3 is 16 residues.

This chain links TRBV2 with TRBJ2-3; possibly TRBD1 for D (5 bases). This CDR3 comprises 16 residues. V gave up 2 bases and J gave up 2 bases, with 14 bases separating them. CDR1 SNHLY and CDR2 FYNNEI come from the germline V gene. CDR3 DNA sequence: TGTGCCAGCAGTGAAACCTTGGGGCTCTACACAGATACGCAGTATTTT. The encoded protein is CASSETLGLYTDTQYF.

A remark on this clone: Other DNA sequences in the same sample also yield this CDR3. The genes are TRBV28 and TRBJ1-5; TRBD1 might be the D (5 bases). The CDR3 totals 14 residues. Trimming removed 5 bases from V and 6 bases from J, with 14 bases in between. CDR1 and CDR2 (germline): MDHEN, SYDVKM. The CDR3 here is CASSPTGLGQPQHF. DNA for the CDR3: TGTGCCAGCAGTCCCACAGGTTTAGGTCAGCCCCAGCATTTT. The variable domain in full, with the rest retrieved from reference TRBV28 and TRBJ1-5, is DVKVTQSSRYLVKRTGEKVFLECVQDMDHENMFWYRQDPGLGLRLIYFSYDVKMKEKGDIPEGYSVSREKKERFSLILESASTNQTSMYLCASSPTGLGQPQHFGDGTRLSIL.

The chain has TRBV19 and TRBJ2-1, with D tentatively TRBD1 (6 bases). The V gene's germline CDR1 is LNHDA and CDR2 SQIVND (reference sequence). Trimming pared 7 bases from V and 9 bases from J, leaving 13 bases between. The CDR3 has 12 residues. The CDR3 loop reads CASTPGAGEQFF. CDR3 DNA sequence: TGTGCCAGTACCCCAGGGGCTGGTGAGCAGTTCTTC. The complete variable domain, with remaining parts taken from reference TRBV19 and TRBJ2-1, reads DGGITQSPKYLFRKEGQNVTLSCEQNLNHDAMYWYRQDPGQGLRLIYYSQIVNDFQKGDIAEGYSVSREKKESFPLTVTSAQKNPTAFYLCASTPGAGEQFFGPGTRLTVL.

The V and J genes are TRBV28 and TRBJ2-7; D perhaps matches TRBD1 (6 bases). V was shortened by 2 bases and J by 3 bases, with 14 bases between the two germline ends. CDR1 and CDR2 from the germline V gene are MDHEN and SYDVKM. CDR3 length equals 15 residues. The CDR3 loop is CASSLLLGRGYEQYF. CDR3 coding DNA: TGTGCCAGCAGTTTACTTTTGGGCAGGGGCTACGAGCAGTACTTC.

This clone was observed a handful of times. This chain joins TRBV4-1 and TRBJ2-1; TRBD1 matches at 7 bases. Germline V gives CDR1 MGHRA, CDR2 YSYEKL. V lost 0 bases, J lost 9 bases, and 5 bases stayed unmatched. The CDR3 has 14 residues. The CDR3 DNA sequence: TGCGCCAGCAGCCAAGAGACAGGGCTGCTTGAGCAGTTCTTC. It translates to CASSQETGLLEQFF.

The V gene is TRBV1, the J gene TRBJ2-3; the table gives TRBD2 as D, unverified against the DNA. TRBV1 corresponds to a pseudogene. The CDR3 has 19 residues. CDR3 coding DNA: TGCACCAGCAGCCAAGAACTAGCGGGAGGTTCCCCTGGCACAGATACGCAGTATTTT. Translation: CTSSQELAGGSPGTDTQYF.

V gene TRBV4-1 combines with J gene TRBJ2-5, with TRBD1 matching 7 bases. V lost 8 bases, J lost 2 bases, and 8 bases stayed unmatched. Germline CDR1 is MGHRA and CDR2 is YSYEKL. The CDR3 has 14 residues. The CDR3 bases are TGCGCCAGCGGACGACAGGGATCACAAGAGACCCAGTACTTC. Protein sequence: CASGRQGSQETQYF.

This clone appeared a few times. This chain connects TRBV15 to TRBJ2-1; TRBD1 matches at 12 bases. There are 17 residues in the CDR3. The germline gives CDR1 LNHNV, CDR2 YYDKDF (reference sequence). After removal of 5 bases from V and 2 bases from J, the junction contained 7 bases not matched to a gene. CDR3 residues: CATSWDRGRSAYNEQFF. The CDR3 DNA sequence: TGTGCCACCAGCTGGGACAGGGGGCGCAGCGCCTACAATGAGCAGTTCTTC.

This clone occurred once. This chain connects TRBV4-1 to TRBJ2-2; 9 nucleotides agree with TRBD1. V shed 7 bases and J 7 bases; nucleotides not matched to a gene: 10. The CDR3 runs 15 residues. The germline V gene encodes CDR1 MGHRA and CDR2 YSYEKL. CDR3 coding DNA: TGCGCCAGCACGGAACAGGGGGCACCTAACGGGGAGCTGTTTTTT. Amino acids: CASTEQGAPNGELFF.

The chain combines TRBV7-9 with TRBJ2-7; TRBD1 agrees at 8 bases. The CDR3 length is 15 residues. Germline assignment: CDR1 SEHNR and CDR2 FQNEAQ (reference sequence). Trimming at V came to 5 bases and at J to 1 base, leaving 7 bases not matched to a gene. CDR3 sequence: CASSPTGQVSYEQYF. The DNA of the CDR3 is TGTGCCAGCAGCCCAACGGGACAGGTATCCTACGAGCAGTACTTC. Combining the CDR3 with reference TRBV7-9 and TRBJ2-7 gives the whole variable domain DTGVSQNPRHKITKRGQNVTFRCDPISEHNRLYWYRQTLGQGPEFLTYFQNEAQLEKSRLLSDRFSAERPKGSFSTLEIQRTEQGDSAMYLCASSPTGQVSYEQYFGPGTRLTVT.

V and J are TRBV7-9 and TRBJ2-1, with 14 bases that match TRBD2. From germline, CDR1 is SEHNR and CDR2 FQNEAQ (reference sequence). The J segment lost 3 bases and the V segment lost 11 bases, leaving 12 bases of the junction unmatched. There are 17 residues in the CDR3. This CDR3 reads CAVVGLAGEVNYNEQFF. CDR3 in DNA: TGTGCCGTAGTGGGACTAGCGGGAGAGGTGAACTACAATGAGCAGTTCTTC.

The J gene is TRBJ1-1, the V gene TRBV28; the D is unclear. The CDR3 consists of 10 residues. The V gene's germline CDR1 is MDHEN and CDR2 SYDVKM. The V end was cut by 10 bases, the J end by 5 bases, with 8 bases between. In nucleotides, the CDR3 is TGTGCCACCGCGTGGACTGAAGCTTTCTTT. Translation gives CATAWTEAFF.